This T cell receptor beta chain was recorded in a study of blood T cell repertoires in COVID-19. Study-level information: Whether acute or convalescent, the COVID-19 samples came from the United States, Italy and Spain. T cells, B-cell-depleted T cells, or PBMCs provided the cDNA or gDNA that served as material.

The germline gives CDR1 PRHDT, CDR2 FYEKMQ (reference sequence). The CDR3 length is 11 residues. V was cut by 5 bases and J by 10 bases, with 9 bases left in between. The Seattle patients, enrolled during active infection, were followed longitudinally. Source study methods: From reference gene primer amplification, estimates of nucleated cell counts were derived. Sequencing was performed with immunoSEQ multiplex PCR; in TCRdb, only in-frame clones are kept and a portion is missing. V and J calls and clone size are given by that table; D and trimming were obtained from the DNA. Of a few hundred thousand clones listed, about 91% are singletons.

The J gene is TRBJ2-1, the V gene TRBV13; D remains ambiguous. The material sequenced was peripheral blood. The origin of this receptor is a woman between 50 and 59 years old with COVID-19, enrolled during active disease. The chain's CDR3 is CASSPGREQFF. The CDR3 DNA reads TGTGCCAGCAGCCCAGGCAGGGAGCAGTTCTTC.